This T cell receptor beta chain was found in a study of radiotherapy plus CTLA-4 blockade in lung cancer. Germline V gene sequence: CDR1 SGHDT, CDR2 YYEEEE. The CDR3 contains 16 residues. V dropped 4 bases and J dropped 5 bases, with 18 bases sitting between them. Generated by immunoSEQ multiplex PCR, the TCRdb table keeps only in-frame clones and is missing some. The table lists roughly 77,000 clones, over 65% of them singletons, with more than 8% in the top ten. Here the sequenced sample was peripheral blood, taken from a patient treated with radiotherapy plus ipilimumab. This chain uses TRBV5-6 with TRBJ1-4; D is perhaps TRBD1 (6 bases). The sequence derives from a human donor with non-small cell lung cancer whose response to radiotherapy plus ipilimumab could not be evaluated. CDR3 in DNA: TGTGCCAGCAGCGCCCCCACAGGGAGTAGGAATGAAAAACTGTTTTTT. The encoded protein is CASSAPTGSRNEKLFF.